These 10 T cell receptor beta chains came from one sample sequenced in a study of OX40 agonist ivuxolimab in advanced cancers. Method: immunoSEQ multiplex PCR; TCRdb's copy keeps in-frame clones and lacks some. The data show tens of thousands of clones, about nine tenths seen once. Specimen: CD4+ or CD8+ T cells sorted from blood, collected in a trial of the OX40 agonist ivuxolimab. Source of these receptors: an adult with an advanced solid tumor such as melanoma, head and neck, liver or kidney cancer.

This sequence joins TRBV2 and TRBJ1-3; D uncertain. Germline CDR1 reads SNHLY; CDR2 reads FYNNEI. The CDR3 is made up of 15 amino acids. Trimming cost V 4 bases and J 0 bases, with 10 bases left between them. The CDR3: CASSADWSSGNTIYF. CDR3 DNA sequence: TGTGCCAGCAGTGCGGACTGGTCCTCTGGAAACACCATATATTTT.

This chain connects TRBV28 to TRBJ1-5; 12 bases align to TRBD1. CDR3 size: 17 residues. V lost 3 bases and J lost 0; bases outside the gene matches: 3. Germline V gene data show CDR1 as MDHEN and CDR2 as SYDVKM. The DNA for the CDR3 is TGTGCCAGCAGTTTGGGACAGGGGGCTTATAGCAATCAGCCCCAGCATTTT. It is translated as CASSLGQGAYSNQPQHF. Supplemented by reference TRBV28 and TRBJ1-5, the full variable domain reads DVKVTQSSRYLVKRTGEKVFLECVQDMDHENMFWYRQDPGLGLRLIYFSYDVKMKEKGDIPEGYSVSREKKERFSLILESASTNQTSMYLCASSLGQGAYSNQPQHFGDGTRLSIL.

This chain joins TRBV6-5 and TRBJ1-1; D uncertain. CDR3 length: 13 residues. The germline CDR1 and CDR2 sequences are MNHEY and SVGAGI. Between the trimmed V and J ends, which lost 5 bases and 0 bases, there was a span of 7 bases. CDR3 protein: CASSPGVNTEAFF. CDR3 sequence (DNA): TGTGCCAGCAGTCCGGGTGTGAACACTGAAGCTTTCTTT.

This chain uses TRBV7-3 with TRBJ1-2; TRBD1 aligns across 11 bases. Germline values: CDR1 SGHTA, CDR2 FQGTGA. The V gene end was trimmed by 0 bases and the J gene end by 6 bases; junction bases not matched to a gene: 3. The CDR3 loop spans 15 amino acids. DNA of the CDR3: TGTGCCAGCAGCTTAACCGGGGGACAGGGGGATGGCTACACCTTC. It codes for CASSLTGGQGDGYTF.

V is TRBV5-6 and J is TRBJ2-1; 7 positions agree with TRBD1. V shed 4 bases, J shed 0 bases, and the junction held 4 bases outside the gene matches. Germline V CDR1 and CDR2: SGHDT, YYEEEE. The length of the CDR3 is 15 residues. CDR3: CASSPGTASYNEQFF. For the CDR3, the DNA is TGTGCCAGCAGCCCCGGGACAGCCTCCTACAATGAGCAGTTCTTC.

The chain has TRBV5-1 and TRBJ2-5; TRBD1 or TRBD2 may be the D gene (5 bases each). The J call may be faulty, since TRBJ2-7 better matches the DNA end. CDR3 length: 15 residues. The germline CDR1 and CDR2 sequences are SGHRS and YFSETQ. The CDR3 DNA is TGCGCCAGCAGCGTTGAGGGGCACGTCTCCTACGAGCAGTACTTC. Translated: CASSVEGHVSYEQYF.

The chain recombines TRBV2 with TRBJ2-1; possible D gene TRBD1, 6 bases. Germline V lookup: CDR1 SNHLY, CDR2 FYNNEI. Trimming took 11 bases from V and 5 from J, leaving 19 bases between them. This CDR3 has 14 residues. The CDR3 region is CAGVAGGLDNEQFF. The CDR3 DNA sequence: TGTGCCGGAGTAGCTGGGGGCTTGGACAATGAGCAGTTCTTC.

The CDR3 spells CASSSNTRQGTRETQYF. For the CDR3, the DNA is TGTGCCAGCAGTTCCAACACCAGACAGGGGACGAGGGAGACCCAGTACTTC. This chain connects TRBV27 to TRBJ2-5; 8 positions agree with TRBD1. This CDR3 is built from 17 residues. CDR1 and CDR2 from the germline V gene are MNHEY and SMNVEV (reference sequence). V gave up 4 bases and J gave up 5 bases; unmatched junction bases: 15.

The rearrangement uses TRBV5-1 and TRBJ1-1; D ambiguous. Germline V CDR1 and CDR2: SGHRS, YFSETQ. The V and J ends lost 5 bases and 0 bases respectively, with 8 bases between them. The CDR3 is 13 amino acids. The CDR3 nucleotides are TGCGCCAGCAGTGGACCGATGAACACTGAAGCTTTCTTT. Its protein is CASSGPMNTEAFF.

V usage is TRBV10-1 and J usage is TRBJ1-1; D is perhaps TRBD1 (5 bases). The CDR3 loop spans 13 amino acids. V gave up 5 bases and J gave up 3 bases, with 10 bases separating them. The germline V gene encodes CDR1 WNHNN and CDR2 SYGVQD (reference sequence). The DNA of the CDR3 is TGCGCCAGCAGTTGGGGGTTGGACACTGAAGCTTTCTTT. Residues: CASSWGLDTEAFF.